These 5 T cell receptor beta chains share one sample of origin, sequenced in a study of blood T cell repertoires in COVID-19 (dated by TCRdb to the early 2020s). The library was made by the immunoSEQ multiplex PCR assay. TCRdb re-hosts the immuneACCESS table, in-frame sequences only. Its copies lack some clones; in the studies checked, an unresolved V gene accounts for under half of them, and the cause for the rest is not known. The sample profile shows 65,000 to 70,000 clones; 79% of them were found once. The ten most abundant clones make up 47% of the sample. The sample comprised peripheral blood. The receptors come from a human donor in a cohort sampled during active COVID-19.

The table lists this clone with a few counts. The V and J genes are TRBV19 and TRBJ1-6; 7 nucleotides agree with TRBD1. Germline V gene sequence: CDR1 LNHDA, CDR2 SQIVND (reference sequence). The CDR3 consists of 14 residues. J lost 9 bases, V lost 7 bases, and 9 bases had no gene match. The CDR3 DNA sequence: TGTGCCAGTAACGCGGGACAGCAAACTTCACCCCTCCACTTT. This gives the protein CASNAGQQTSPLHF.

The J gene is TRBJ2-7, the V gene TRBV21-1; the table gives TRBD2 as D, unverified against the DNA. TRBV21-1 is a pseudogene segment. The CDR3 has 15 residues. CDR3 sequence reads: CASSKGGTNSYEQYF. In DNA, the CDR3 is TGTGCCAGCAGCAAGGGAGGGACTAACTCCTACGAGCAGTACTTC.

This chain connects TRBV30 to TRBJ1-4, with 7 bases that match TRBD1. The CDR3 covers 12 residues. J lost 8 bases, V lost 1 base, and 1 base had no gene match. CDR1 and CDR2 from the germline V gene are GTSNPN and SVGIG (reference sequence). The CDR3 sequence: CAWSGQGEKLFF. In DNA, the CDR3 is TGTGCCTGGAGTGGACAGGGCGAAAAACTGTTTTTT.

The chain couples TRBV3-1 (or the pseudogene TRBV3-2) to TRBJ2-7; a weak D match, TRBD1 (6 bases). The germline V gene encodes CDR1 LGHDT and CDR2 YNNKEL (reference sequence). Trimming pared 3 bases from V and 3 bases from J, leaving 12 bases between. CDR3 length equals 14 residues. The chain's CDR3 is CASSQLGADYEQYF. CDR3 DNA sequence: TGTGCCAGCAGCCAGCTGGGGGCCGACTACGAGCAGTACTTC.

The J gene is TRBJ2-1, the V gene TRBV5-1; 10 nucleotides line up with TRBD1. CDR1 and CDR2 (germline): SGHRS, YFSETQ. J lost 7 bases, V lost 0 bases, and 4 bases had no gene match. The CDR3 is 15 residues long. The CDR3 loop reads CASSLGQGALNEQFF. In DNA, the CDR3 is TGCGCCAGCAGCTTGGGACAGGGGGCTCTAAATGAGCAGTTCTTC. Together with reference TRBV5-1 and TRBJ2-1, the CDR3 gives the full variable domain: KAGVTQTPRYLIKTRGQQVTLSCSPISGHRSVSWYQQTPGQGLQFLFEYFSETQRNKGNFPGRFSGRQFSNSRSEMNVSTLELGDSALYLCASSLGQGALNEQFFGPGTRLTVL.